These T cell receptor beta chains were read from a single sample in a study of T-cell reconstitution after alpha-beta-depleted transplantation in children. TCRdb ran MiXCR on the PCR reads and lists one entry per CDR3 protein. The data contain about 110,000 distinct CDR3 sequences, 5.5% to 6.5% of them singletons. The source material was PBMCs, mostly from graft donor cells, sampled 360 days after TCRalphabeta/CD19-depleted stem cell transplant. The receptors were gathered from a male patient between 2 and 15 years old who had a stem cell transplant for acute lymphoblastic leukemia, so the T cells may come from the graft donor. Each CDR3 is given without its conserved first and last residue.

V gene	J gene	CDR3 protein
TRBV5-1	TRBJ1-4	ASRKDGTNEKLF
TRBV6-6	TRBJ2-1	ASSWVREDEQF
TRBV9	TRBJ1-1	ASSKKVGGTEAF
TRBV20-1	TRBJ1-6	SARDTYSYNSPLH
TRBV9	TRBJ2-3	ASSLYGDTQY
TRBV27	TRBJ2-7	ASSLARSSYEQY
TRBV29-1	TRBJ2-7	SVTDPAGYEQY
TRBV7-9	TRBJ1-2	ASSFGTGGGNGYGYT
TRBV5-5	TRBJ1-1	ASSPNAEAF
TRBV28	TRBJ1-1	ASSTDSGSTEAF
TRBV4-1	TRBJ2-2	ASSLRANTGELF
TRBV20-1	TRBJ2-7	CARGAELATNLYEQY
TRBV6-4	TRBJ1-2	ASSPTRRSLNYGYT
TRBV5-4	TRBJ2-4	ASSSRDMVTKNIQY
TRBV28	TRBJ1-6	ASSTPGQVNSPLH
TRBV27	TRBJ2-4	ASGASVGVGNIQY
TRBV6-2/TRBV6-3	TRBJ2-7	ASSYLPTYEQY
TRBV4-2	TRBJ2-7	ASSPQGSGRAYEQY
TRBV5-6	TRBJ2-3	ASSLPLRTGGTDTQY
TRBV4-3	TRBJ2-4	ASSQVKGGSKNIQY
TRBV7-8	TRBJ1-2	ASSPRWRANYGYT
TRBV5-6	TRBJ2-7	ASSWTGTSYEQY
TRBV7-8	TRBJ1-1	ASRDRGYTEAF
TRBV28	TRBJ2-7	ASSPWRGTPAYEQY
TRBV6-2/TRBV6-3	TRBJ2-2	ASSLLAGGTNTGELF
TRBV5-1	TRBJ1-1	ASSSEGQNTEAF
TRBV20-1	TRBJ2-7	SARDSGVSYEQY
TRBV20-1	TRBJ2-1	SARAFLAGGPNEQF
TRBV7-6	TRBJ1-1	ASSPRTGRGTEAF
TRBV29-1	TRBJ2-5	SAHLPWGGGKTQY
TRBV7-8	TRBJ2-4	ASSFDRDYKNIQY
TRBV4-2	TRBJ1-3	ASSQDSFSGNTIY
TRBV6-2/TRBV6-3	TRBJ2-1	ASSSRTSGPRSEQF
TRBV28	TRBJ2-3	ASSSGLAGGASTDTQY
TRBV24-1	TRBJ2-2	ATSAFDRFDTGELF
TRBV9	TRBJ2-3	ASSVDGTDTQY
TRBV4-2	TRBJ2-7	ASSPRLAVNSYEQY
TRBV7-2	TRBJ1-5	ASSAIRDRGHPQH
TRBV7-3	TRBJ2-7	ASSFNPELAGYNEQY
TRBV7-9	TRBJ1-2	ASSPITGLGGYT
TRBV11-3	TRBJ2-5	ASPEVPQY
TRBV27	TRBJ1-5	ASSIRGNQPQH
TRBV5-4	TRBJ2-3	ASSLDGPFSTDTQY
TRBV27	TRBJ1-5	ASSLRAGNQPQH
TRBV9	TRBJ2-3	ASSEGGGADTQY
TRBV11-2	TRBJ2-3	ASSPRVKAGLAGTQY
TRBV6-2/TRBV6-3	TRBJ2-7	ASTMVGPDGTYEQY
TRBV9	TRBJ1-1	ASSVDYTEAF
TRBV24-1	TRBJ2-4	ATSDPRDRRGNIQY